Shown below are 12 T cell receptor beta chains from a single sample sequenced in a study of CD8+CD57+ T cells in acquired aplastic anemia. Patients picked for sequencing had shown CD8+CD57+ cell expansion detected by flow cytometry. The use of genomic DNA as template underpinned the TCR beta VDJ and CDR3 profiling. TCRdb itself ran the reads through MiXCR, one entry per CDR3 protein. The sample holds tens of thousands of distinct CDR3 sequences; 55% to 75% are singletons and the top ten take approximately 81%. The specimen was sorted CD4+, CD8+, or CD8+CD57+ T cells (not recorded which) from PBMCs. These receptors were taken from a human donor with aplastic anemia.

DNA for the CDR3: TGTGCCAGCAGCGTAGCTGGGGGGGCTCACAATGAGCAGTTCTTC. Protein sequence: CASSVAGGAHNEQFF. The chain joins TRBV9 to TRBJ2-1; perhaps TRBD2 as D (7 bases). The CDR3 spans 15 residues. V lost 0 bases to trimming and J lost 5 bases, with 12 bases between them. Germline CDR1 and CDR2: SGDLS and YYNGEE.

As for this clonotype: One end of the junction does not line up with germline, which may come from a read error. The chain joins TRBV11-1 to TRBJ2-3; the D call may be TRBD1 or TRBD2 (5 bases each). The CDR3 runs to 15 residues. Germline-derived CDR1 and CDR2 are SGHAT and FQDESV (reference sequence). The DNA for the CDR3 is TGTGCCAGCAGAATGGACATCGGAGGCGGAGATACGCGGTATTTT. As protein: CASRMDIGGGDTRYF.

The CDR3 is CSARMASGPSYEQYF. CDR3 nucleotides: TGCAGTGCTAGAATGGCTAGCGGGCCTTCCTACGAGCAGTACTTC. The rearrangement links TRBV20-1 to TRBJ2-7; TRBD2 aligns across 8 bases. The CDR3 consists of 15 residues. V gave up 2 bases and J gave up 1 base; unmatched junction bases: 7. Germline-derived CDR1 and CDR2 are DFQATT and SNEGSKA (reference sequence).

The rearrangement joins TRBV19 to TRBJ2-7, with D perhaps assigned TRBD1 or TRBD2 (5 bases each). The CDR3 runs to 14 residues. Trimming took off 5 bases at V and 3 bases at J, with 14 bases between the two ends. CDR1 is LNHDA and CDR2 is SQIVND in the germline V gene (reference sequence). The CDR3 protein is CASSPHGGLYEQYF. The DNA of the CDR3 is TGTGCCAGTAGTCCCCATGGGGGTCTCTACGAGCAGTACTTC.

The V call is TRBV10-1, the J call TRBJ1-6, with D possibly being TRBD1 (5 bases). Trimming took 4 bases from V and 7 from J, leaving 11 bases between them. The CDR3 extends over 14 amino acids. Germline lookup yields CDR1 WNHNN and CDR2 SYGVQD (reference sequence). DNA of the CDR3: TGCGCCAGCAGTGGGGCAGGGATGAATTCACCCCTCCACTTT. Translating it yields CASSGAGMNSPLHF.

The CDR3 reads CAISDPGNSYNEQFF. CDR3 nucleotide sequence: TGTGCCATCAGTGATCCCGGGAACTCCTACAATGAGCAGTTCTTC. The V gene is TRBV10-3, the J gene TRBJ2-1; perhaps TRBD2 as D (5 bases). Per the germline V gene, CDR1 is ENHRY and CDR2 is SYGVKD. Trimming pared 3 bases from V and 0 bases from J, leaving 9 bases between. The CDR3 contains 15 residues.

This clonotype showed up many times. This chain joins TRBV29-1 and TRBJ2-7, with TRBD1 matching over 7 bases. V lost 6 bases, J lost 0 bases, and 5 bases stayed unmatched. The CDR3 covers 13 residues. From germline, CDR1 is SQVTM and CDR2 ANQGSEA. CDR3 region: CSVAGGSSYEQYF. The CDR3 DNA follows: TGCAGCGTCGCAGGGGGTAGCTCCTACGAGCAGTACTTC.

The chain is built from TRBV10-3 and TRBJ1-1; D call uncertain. Germline V lookup: CDR1 ENHRY, CDR2 SYGVKD. The CDR3 runs to 15 residues. Trimming stripped 2 bases from V and 2 bases from J, with 12 bases between. The CDR3 DNA follows: TGTGCCATCAGTGAGACCGACGACGGAAACACTGAAGCTTTCTTT. Its protein is CAISETDDGNTEAFF.

This clonotype has a single count. CDR3 nucleotide sequence: TGCAGCGTTGACGCTTGGGGGGGGAAGGGAGAAGAAGAGACCCAGTACTTC. This codes for CSVDAWGGKGEEETQYF. The rearrangement joins TRBV29-1 to TRBJ2-5; 7 bases are a match to TRBD2. The CDR3 is made up of 17 amino acids. V lost 3 bases and J lost 3; bases outside the gene matches: 16. The V gene's germline CDR1 is SQVTM and CDR2 ANQGSEA.

This chain uses TRBV19 with TRBJ1-1; tentative D call: TRBD1 (6 bases). The CDR3 has 14 residues. Per germline, CDR1 LNHDA and CDR2 SQIVND (reference sequence). V lost 4 bases, J lost 4 bases, and 13 bases lay in between. DNA for the CDR3: TGTGCCAGTAGTACACAGGGAATGAGCACTGAAGCTTTCTTT. Translated: CASSTQGMSTEAFF.

This clonotype occurred once. The chain carries TRBV7-9 and TRBJ2-7, with D possibly TRBD1 on 6 matching bases. This CDR3 has 12 amino acids. Germline V gives CDR1 SEHNR, CDR2 FQNEAQ (reference sequence). V was pared by 8 bases and J by 5 bases, with 13 bases between. CDR3 DNA: TGTGCCAGCGGACCTTCAGGGGACGAGCAGTACTTC. This sequence encodes CASGPSGDEQYF.

Notes on this clonotype: This CDR3 fails to terminate in the conserved phenylalanine or tryptophan, so it likely reflects a read error. The chain recombines TRBV15 with TRBJ2-7, with D perhaps matching TRBD2 (6 bases). The germline V and J ends were trimmed by 0 bases and 3 bases, with 12 bases remaining between them. The length of the CDR3 is 15 residues. Germline V gives CDR1 LNHNV, CDR2 YYDKDF (reference sequence). This chain's CDR3 is CATSRDGGRLYEQYS. The CDR3 nucleotides read TGTGCCACCAGCAGAGATGGTGGGAGGCTCTACGAGCAGTACTCC.